This T cell receptor beta chain was retrieved from a study of beta chain features in type 1 diabetes. Study as a whole: When patients were set against healthy donors, age, gender and cell yields were similar. Notes on the study in general: All four CD4+ subsets of Type 1 diabetes patients contained TCRB CDR3s that were moderately but significantly shorter. No resolution was reached here on whether HLA type influences TCRB rearrangement. For patients, the naive, central memory and Treg TCRB repertoires appeared more alike than for healthy donors.

All of the isolated RNA was reverse transcribed, so expressed TCRB transcripts were sequenced. Profiling relied on immunoSEQ multiplex PCR, and the TCRdb table lists in-frame clones only, not all of them. This table holds 500,000 to 800,000 clones, roughly 12% found once. Central memory, naive, regulatory and stem cell-like memory CD4+ cells were sorted by CD45RO/CCR7/CD25/CD127/CD95/CD27. To note about this clone: Its antigen is not known.

The length of the CDR3 is 14 residues. Trimming removed 7 bases from V and 0 bases from J, with 16 bases in between. The germline CDR1 and CDR2 sequences are GTSNPN and SVGIG (reference sequence). The sequence was obtained from a man aged 30 to 45 with type 1 diabetes. The chain combines TRBV30 with TRBJ2-7; unclear D gene. Specimen: naive CD4+ T cells from blood. The CDR3 here is CASMDPTSSYEQYF. The CDR3 nucleotides read TGTGCCTCCATGGATCCTACGAGCTCCTACGAGCAGTACTTC.